A selection of T cell receptor beta chains follows, all from one sample in a study of blood T cells in healthy people across ages. TCRdb re-called the 5' RACE reads through MiXCR, storing one row per CDR3 protein. The repertoire includes about 1,500,000 distinct CDR3 sequences, approximately 30% of them detected once, and 7% to 9% sits in the top ten. Material for sequencing was blood. These receptors were collected from a woman aged 25 to 45 in good health. Both conserved end residues are part of each CDR3. D genes are given only for firm matches. Clone size is shown for a subset of rows, as once, few, many or a class of expanded clone.

cdr3_nt: TGCAGTGCTGGTAGACAGGGCGAGACCCAGTTCTTC
cdr3_aa: CSAGRQGETQFF
clone_size: few
v_call: TRBV20-1
j_call: TRBJ2-1
cdr3_length: 12
d_call: TRBD1

cdr3_nt: TGTGCCAGCAGCACGTCAGCGAGGAGGGGGTTCACAGATACGCAGTATTTT
cdr3_aa: CASSTSARRGFTDTQYF
clone_size: -
v_call: TRBV7-6
j_call: TRBJ2-3
cdr3_length: 17
d_call: -

cdr3_nt: TGCAGCGTTGAAGACCAAGGACGGTCAGCCTACGAGCAGTACTTC
cdr3_aa: CSVEDQGRSAYEQYF
clone_size: many
v_call: TRBV29-1
j_call: TRBJ2-7
cdr3_length: 15
d_call: -

cdr3_nt: TGCGCCAGCAGATTCTGGGGTGACACTGAAGCTTTCTTT
cdr3_aa: CASRFWGDTEAFF
clone_size: -
v_call: TRBV5-1
j_call: TRBJ1-1
cdr3_length: 13
d_call: -

cdr3_nt: TGTGCCAGCAGCTTAGATGGGACTAGGGTCTCGGGAGAGCAGTTCTTC
cdr3_aa: CASSLDGTRVSGEQFF
clone_size: few
v_call: TRBV7-2
j_call: TRBJ2-1
cdr3_length: 16
d_call: TRBD2

cdr3_nt: TGTGCCAGCAGTGAGGACAGGCTCTCCTACAATGAGCGGTTCTTC
cdr3_aa: CASSEDRLSYNERFF
clone_size: -
v_call: TRBV2
j_call: TRBJ2-1
cdr3_length: 15
d_call: TRBD1

cdr3_nt: TGTGCCATAACACCCAGGGGGACGAGCACAGATACGCAGTATTTT
cdr3_aa: CAITPRGTSTDTQYF
clone_size: -
v_call: TRBV2
j_call: TRBJ2-3
cdr3_length: 15
d_call: TRBD1

cdr3_nt: TGTGCCAGCAGCTGGGAGGGACAGAACACCGGGGAGCTGTTTTTT
cdr3_aa: CASSWEGQNTGELFF
clone_size: few
v_call: TRBV5-5
j_call: TRBJ2-2
cdr3_length: 15
d_call: -

cdr3_nt: TGTGCCAGCAGTCGACAGGGGGCGTTAGACACTGAAGCTTTCTTT
cdr3_aa: CASSRQGALDTEAFF
clone_size: few
v_call: TRBV2
j_call: TRBJ1-1
cdr3_length: 15
d_call: TRBD1

cdr3_nt: TGTGCCATCAGTGGAGGGTGGGACACTGAAGCTTTCTTT
cdr3_aa: CAISGGWDTEAFF
clone_size: -
v_call: TRBV10-3
j_call: TRBJ1-1
cdr3_length: 13
d_call: -

cdr3_nt: TGCGCCAGCAGCTTGAGGGGGACTGACTCTTATAATGAGCAGTTCTTC
cdr3_aa: CASSLRGTDSYNEQFF
clone_size: many
v_call: TRBV5-1
j_call: TRBJ2-1
cdr3_length: 16
d_call: -

cdr3_nt: TGCGCCAGCAGCGGACAACAGGGACTTAACTATGGCTACACCTTC
cdr3_aa: CASSGQQGLNYGYTF
clone_size: few
v_call: TRBV5-1
j_call: TRBJ1-2
cdr3_length: 15
d_call: -

cdr3_nt: TGCGCCAGCAGCCAAAGTGGGTGGCAGCCCCAGCATTTT
cdr3_aa: CASSQSGWQPQHF
clone_size: -
v_call: TRBV10-2
j_call: TRBJ1-5
cdr3_length: 13
d_call: -

cdr3_nt: TGTGCCAGCAGTTTGGCGGAGGGGGATGAGCAGTTCTTC
cdr3_aa: CASSLAEGDEQFF
clone_size: many
v_call: TRBV12-3/TRBV12-4
j_call: TRBJ2-1
cdr3_length: 13
d_call: -

cdr3_nt: TGTGCCAGCAGCGCAGGGGAGGGGGGCAAAAACATTCAGTACTTC
cdr3_aa: CASSAGEGGKNIQYF
clone_size: few
v_call: TRBV7-9
j_call: TRBJ2-4
cdr3_length: 15
d_call: -

cdr3_nt: TGTGCCAGCAGCGAAGGTGGGGGCGAGCAGTACTTC
cdr3_aa: CASSEGGGEQYF
clone_size: few
v_call: TRBV3-1
j_call: TRBJ2-7
cdr3_length: 12
d_call: -

cdr3_nt: TGTGCCAGTGCAGGGGGGATACGGGAGACCCAGTACTTC
cdr3_aa: CASAGGIRETQYF
clone_size: -
v_call: TRBV28
j_call: TRBJ2-5
cdr3_length: 13
d_call: -

cdr3_nt: TGCGCCAGCAGCTTGTTCTCAGCGCGTGAAGAGACCCAGTACTTC
cdr3_aa: CASSLFSAREETQYF
clone_size: few
v_call: TRBV5-1
j_call: TRBJ2-5
cdr3_length: 15
d_call: -

cdr3_nt: TGTGCCACTTCGGGCAGCGGGCCCTTTCAAGAGACCCAGTACTTC
cdr3_aa: CATSGSGPFQETQYF
clone_size: -
v_call: TRBV19
j_call: TRBJ2-5
cdr3_length: 15
d_call: -

cdr3_nt: TGTGCCAGCAGGAACCCGCCCGAGGGGTTTGTTGGAGAGACCCAGTACTTC
cdr3_aa: CASRNPPEGFVGETQYF
clone_size: few
v_call: TRBV6-2/TRBV6-3
j_call: TRBJ2-5
cdr3_length: 17
d_call: -